A single sample is the source of the 14 T cell receptor beta chains below, sequenced in a study of cytomegalovirus exposure and HLA in healthy donors. Primers included in the PCR were 60 Vbeta and 13 Jbeta primers. TCRdb keeps only in-frame clones here, not all; method: immunoSEQ multiplex PCR. The sample lists 150,000 to 200,000 clones, 70% to 90% seen once, with about 2.3% in the top ten. The sample was PBMCs. These TCRs come from a woman aged 30 to 39 in good health and CMV-seronegative.

The chain uses TRBV27 and TRBJ2-7, with 8 bases fitting TRBD1. The CDR3 runs to 16 residues. Trimming at V came to 2 bases and at J to 3 bases, leaving 9 bases not matched to a gene. The germline gives CDR1 MNHEY, CDR2 SMNVEV (reference sequence). The CDR3 DNA reads as TGTGCCAGCAGTTTACTCCCGGGGACAGGAGACTACGAGCAGTACTTC. It yields the protein CASSLLPGTGDYEQYF.

This clone appeared a few times. The rearrangement joins TRBV11-3 to TRBJ2-7, with D possibly being TRBD1 (6 bases). Per the germline V gene, CDR1 is SGHNT and CDR2 is YENEEA. This CDR3 comprises 15 residues. V was clipped by 3 bases and J by 2 bases, with 14 bases between them. The CDR3 coding sequence is TGTGCCAGCAGCTTTCCAACTACAGGGACCTACGAGCAGTACTTC. It translates to CASSFPTTGTYEQYF.

The chain carries TRBV14 and TRBJ1-4; 9 bases are shared with TRBD1. This CDR3 contains 14 residues. CDR1 and CDR2 from the germline V gene are SGHDN and FVKESK. Trimming at V came to 4 bases and at J to 7 bases, leaving 4 bases not matched to a gene. CDR3 sequence (DNA): TGTGCCAGCAGCCCGGGACAGGGCCCTGAAAAACTGTTTTTT. Translated: CASSPGQGPEKLFF.

The J gene is TRBJ2-7, the V gene TRBV5-6, with 12 bases identical to TRBD2. Germline V CDR1 and CDR2: SGHDT, YYEEEE. Germline trimming cut 4 bases from V and 5 bases from J; bases unmatched to any gene: 7. This CDR3 contains 15 residues. This CDR3 reads CASSKTSGSVNEQYF. The CDR3 nucleotides read TGTGCCAGCAGCAAGACTAGCGGGAGTGTCAACGAGCAGTACTTC.

The chain carries TRBV7-9 and TRBJ1-5; 9 bases are shared with TRBD1. After removal of 4 bases from V and 6 bases from J, the junction contained 7 bases not matched to a gene. This CDR3 comprises 15 residues. The germline gives CDR1 SEHNR, CDR2 FQNEAQ (reference sequence). CDR3 nucleotide sequence: TGTGCCAGCAGCTCCGCAGGGACAGGGAGTCAGCCCCAGCATTTT. Translating it yields CASSSAGTGSQPQHF. The full variable domain, completed using reference TRBV7-9 and TRBJ1-5, is DTGVSQNPRHKITKRGQNVTFRCDPISEHNRLYWYRQTLGQGPEFLTYFQNEAQLEKSRLLSDRFSAERPKGSFSTLEIQRTEQGDSAMYLCASSSAGTGSQPQHFGDGTRLSIL.

The chain combines TRBV10-3 with TRBJ2-2; 9 positions agree with TRBD2. In germline, CDR1 is ENHRY, CDR2 SYGVKD. Trimming at V came to 6 bases and at J to 7 bases, leaving 9 bases not matched to a gene. The CDR3 contains 15 residues. The CDR3 here is CAISPGLADLGELFF. The CDR3 coding sequence is TGTGCCATCAGCCCGGGACTAGCAGATCTCGGGGAGCTGTTTTTT.

V and J are TRBV27 and TRBJ1-2, with 8 bases fitting TRBD1. This CDR3 is 14 amino acids long. The germline gives CDR1 MNHEY, CDR2 SMNVEV (reference sequence). Trimming removed 4 bases from V and 4 bases from J; junction bases left unmatched: 5. This CDR3 is CASSYKTGVYGYTF. CDR3 nucleotides: TGTGCCAGCAGTTACAAGACAGGGGTCTATGGCTACACCTTC.

The CDR3 sequence: CASRDRGLQPQHF. CDR3 DNA: TGTGCCAGCAGAGACAGGGGGCTTCAGCCCCAGCATTTT. This chain links TRBV2 with TRBJ1-5; 10 bases match TRBD1. From germline, CDR1 is SNHLY and CDR2 FYNNEI. The CDR3 runs 13 residues. Losses at the gene ends were 6 bases for V and 6 bases for J; bases not matched to a gene: 2.

As concerns this clone: The junction departs from the called germline gene at one end, perhaps through a read error. This rearrangement joins TRBV29-1 to TRBJ1-1, with D uncertain. The germline gives CDR1 SQVTM, CDR2 ANQGSEA. The CDR3 has 13 amino acids. The CDR3 region has the DNA TGCAGCACACAACACCACCTGAAAACTGAAGCTTTCTTT. It is translated as CSTQHHLKTEAFF.

The chain has TRBV4-1 and TRBJ2-5; the match to TRBD2 covers 11 bases. Trimming removed 3 bases from V and 5 bases from J; junction bases left unmatched: 8. Per the germline V gene, CDR1 is MGHRA and CDR2 is YSYEKL. The CDR3 runs to 16 residues. The CDR3 is CASSQGHSGGVETQYF. As DNA, the CDR3 is TGCGCCAGCAGCCAGGGACATAGCGGGGGGGTTGAGACCCAGTACTTC.

This sequence joins TRBV5-4 and TRBJ2-1; a weak D match, TRBD1 (5 bases). V lost 2 bases, J lost 7 bases, and 16 bases lay in between. The CDR3 extends over 15 amino acids. Germline V gives CDR1 SGHNT, CDR2 YYREEE (reference sequence). The CDR3 bases are TGTGCCAGCAGCTTTGACCCGCAGGGTGGGAATGAGCAGTTCTTC. This sequence encodes CASSFDPQGGNEQFF.

The chain carries TRBV30 and TRBJ2-1; tentative D call: TRBD2 (6 bases). This CDR3 contains 16 residues. CDR1 is GTSNPN, CDR2 SVGIG, per germline (reference sequence). With 0 bases removed from V and 0 bases from J, the gap between germline ends came to 12 bases. CDR3 sequence: CAWSVRRRDSYNEQFF. The CDR3 nucleotides read TGTGCCTGGAGTGTACGTCGGAGGGACTCCTACAATGAGCAGTTCTTC.

V gene TRBV19 combines with J gene TRBJ1-1; TRBD1 is a possible D gene (5 bases). The CDR3 has 13 amino acids. V was trimmed by 5 bases and J by 3 bases, leaving 10 bases between them. Germline loops: CDR1 LNHDA, CDR2 SQIVND (reference sequence). This CDR3 is CASSSQGYTEAFF. The DNA of the CDR3 is TGTGCCAGTAGTTCCCAGGGCTACACTGAAGCTTTCTTT.

The chain couples TRBV7-6 to TRBJ2-7, with 7 bases lining up with TRBD1. Trimming removed 5 bases from V and 3 bases from J; junction bases left unmatched: 7. Germline CDR1 reads SGHVS; CDR2 reads FNYEAQ. This CDR3 spans 14 amino acids. The DNA for the CDR3 is TGTGCCAGCAGCGCCCGACAGGGTATCTACGAGCAGTACTTC. Its translation is CASSARQGIYEQYF.